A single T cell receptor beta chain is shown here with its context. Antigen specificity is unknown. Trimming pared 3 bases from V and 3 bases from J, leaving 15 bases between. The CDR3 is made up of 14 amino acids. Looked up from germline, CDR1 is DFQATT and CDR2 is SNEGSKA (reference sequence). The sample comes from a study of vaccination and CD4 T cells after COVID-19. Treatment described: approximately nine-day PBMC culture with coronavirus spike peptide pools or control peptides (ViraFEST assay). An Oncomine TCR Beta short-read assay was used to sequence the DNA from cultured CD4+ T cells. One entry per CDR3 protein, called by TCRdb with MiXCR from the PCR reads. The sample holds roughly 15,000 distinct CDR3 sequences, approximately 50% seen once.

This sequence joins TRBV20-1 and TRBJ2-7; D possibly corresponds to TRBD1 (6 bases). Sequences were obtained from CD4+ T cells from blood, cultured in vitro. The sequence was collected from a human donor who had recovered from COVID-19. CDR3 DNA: TGCAGTGCTAGTGGACAGAATCACGGCTACGAGCAGTACTTC. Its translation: CSASGQNHGYEQYF.